These T cell receptor beta chains were read from a single sample in a study of T cells after yellow fever vaccination. TCRdb processed the 5' RACE reads anew with MiXCR; each CDR3 protein has one entry. The sample lists a few hundred thousand distinct CDR3 sequences, around 16% seen once, with approximately 15% in the top ten. The source material was PBMCs, sampled less than 6 days after the first yellow fever vaccination. These receptors all come from a man aged 18 to 30 who received the YFV17D yellow fever vaccine. The CDR3 runs from the conserved cysteine through the conserved F or W. D genes are given only for firm matches. For some rows the clone size is stated as once, few or many, or as a class when expanded; others skip it.

cdr3_length	v_call	d_call	j_call	clone_size	cdr3_aa	cdr3_nt
14	TRBV5-1	-	TRBJ2-3	-	CASSLDPGADTQYF	TGCGCCAGCAGCTTGGATCCAGGGGCAGATACGCAGTATTTT
15	TRBV4-1	-	TRBJ2-1	-	CASSQVRGPYNEQFF	TGCGCCAGCAGCCAAGTTCGGGGGCCTTACAATGAGCAGTTCTTC
17	TRBV7-9	-	TRBJ2-6	-	CASSSRQIASGANVLTF	TGTGCCAGCAGCTCCAGACAGATCGCCTCTGGGGCCAACGTCCTGACTTTC
14	TRBV7-6	-	TRBJ1-1	-	CASSKGQGQTEAFF	TGTGCCAGCAGCAAGGGCCAGGGCCAGACTGAAGCTTTCTTT
14	TRBV18	-	TRBJ1-4	few	CASSEEANIEKLFF	TGTGCCAGCTCAGAGGAGGCCAACATTGAAAAACTGTTTTTT
16	TRBV19	TRBD1	TRBJ1-4	few	CASSSDRGRLYEKLFF	TGTGCCAGTAGTTCAGACAGGGGGCGGCTTTATGAAAAACTGTTTTTT
14	TRBV12-3/TRBV12-4	-	TRBJ1-5	-	CASSLAQVVDPQHF	TGTGCCAGCAGTTTAGCTCAGGTGGTGGATCCCCAGCATTTT
16	TRBV7-2	-	TRBJ1-5	-	CASSLAQTESSQPQHF	TGTGCCAGCAGCTTAGCTCAAACAGAGAGTAGTCAGCCCCAGCATTTT
17	TRBV5-4	TRBD2	TRBJ2-3	-	CASSLGPSSGPTDTQYF	TGTGCCAGCAGCTTGGGACCGTCTAGCGGCCCCACAGATACGCAGTATTTT
13	TRBV30	-	TRBJ2-3	few	CAWNEGSTDTQYF	TGTGCCTGGAACGAGGGAAGCACAGATACGCAGTATTTT
13	TRBV5-1	-	TRBJ1-4	-	CASSSRVGEKLFF	TGCGCCAGCAGCTCCAGGGTAGGGGAAAAACTGTTTTTT
16	TRBV5-1	-	TRBJ2-1	-	CASSLGLTLSYNEQFF	TGCGCCAGCAGCTTGGGTCTTACCCTCTCCTACAATGAGCAGTTCTTC
16	TRBV7-8	-	TRBJ2-3	-	CASRQTRGANTDTQYF	TGTGCCAGCAGGCAAACACGGGGGGCGAACACAGATACGCAGTATTTT
15	TRBV7-9	-	TRBJ1-2	-	CASSLVSGLNYGYTF	TGTGCCAGCAGCTTAGTCTCAGGGCTAAACTATGGCTACACCTTC
16	TRBV5-6	TRBD1	TRBJ2-1	few	CASSFEAGQGTREQFF	TGTGCCAGCAGCTTCGAAGCGGGACAGGGGACTCGGGAGCAGTTCTTC
13	TRBV2	-	TRBJ1-5	once	CASRESVNQPQHF	TGTGCCAGCAGAGAGTCCGTGAATCAGCCCCAGCATTTT
15	TRBV12-3/TRBV12-4	-	TRBJ2-5	-	CASSLALLGWETQYF	TGTGCCAGCAGTTTAGCGCTTCTAGGATGGGAGACCCAGTACTTC
18	TRBV14	TRBD2	TRBJ2-5	-	CASSQDNSGGPVQETQYF	TGTGCCAGCAGCCAAGATAACAGCGGGGGGCCCGTCCAAGAGACCCAGTACTTC
14	TRBV3-1	-	TRBJ2-3	-	CASSQVTPPDTQYF	TGTGCCAGCAGCCAGGTTACACCTCCAGATACGCAGTATTTT
15	TRBV18	-	TRBJ1-5	many	CASSPGTDSNQPQHF	TGTGCCAGCTCACCAGGCACGGATAGCAATCAGCCCCAGCATTTT
15	TRBV7-2	-	TRBJ1-6	-	CASRALGSYNSPLHF	TGTGCCAGCAGGGCTCTGGGTTCCTATAATTCACCCCTCCACTTT
16	TRBV24-1	-	TRBJ2-2	few	CATSDAGTSASGELFF	TGTGCCACCAGTGATGCCGGGACGTCCGCCTCCGGGGAGCTGTTTTTT